This TCR beta chain originates from a study of synovial regulatory T cells in juvenile arthritis. The CDR3 totals 14 residues. No DNA has been recorded. Germline CDR1 and CDR2: SNHLY and FYNNEI. Repertoires were generated with immunoSEQ multiplex PCR, while TCRdb's copy carries only in-frame clones and drops some. This listing includes 7,500 to 10,000 clones. The chain employs TRBV2 and TRBJ1-6; there is no DNA to check the TCRdb D call of TRBD1. The source of this sequence is a donor younger than 30 with juvenile idiopathic arthritis. Sequenced input: Treg cells from blood. Documented subset: remaining (HLA-DR-negative) circulating blood Treg cells. The CDR3 region is CASSGQGDNSPLHF.